This TCR beta chain was retrieved from a study of response to subunit inactivated influenza vaccine. General study results and limits: Each seasonal flu vaccination may recruit only limited new T cells, authors suggested.

This CDR3 has 15 residues. Germline trimming cut 0 bases from V and 6 bases from J; bases unmatched to any gene: 6. CDR1 and CDR2 from the germline V gene are SGDLS and YYNGEE. One entry per CDR3 protein results from TCRdb running MiXCR on the RT-PCR reads. The sample lists roughly 650,000 distinct CDR3 sequences, about 15% occurring once. Remarks on this clonotype: Its target is unknown.

This clonotype was obtained from a man between 45 and 60 years old who received an inactivated influenza vaccine. This rearrangement joins TRBV9 to TRBJ2-1; 7 bases match TRBD2. The sequencing used PBMCs from blood, collected 11 to 12 days after vaccination. CDR3 loop: CASSVGGGSSNEQFF. The DNA for the CDR3 is TGTGCCAGCAGCGTAGGGGGGGGGAGTTCCAATGAGCAGTTCTTC.